Sequencing of this T cell receptor beta chain was carried out in a study of cytomegalovirus exposure and HLA in healthy donors. V was pared by 1 base and J by 1 base, with 11 bases between. This CDR3 is built from 16 residues. The germline gives CDR1 MGHRA, CDR2 YSYEKL. Participants comprised healthy donors of bone marrow. 60 Vbeta and 13 Jbeta primers were used in PCR. Using immunoSEQ multiplex PCR, the repertoire was profiled, and TCRdb retains in-frame clones only, with some absent. Of around 180,000 clones in the sample, around 83% were seen once. The clonotype originates from a woman in her 40s in good health and CMV-seronegative. The chain couples TRBV4-1 to TRBJ1-3, with no clear D. What was sequenced was PBMCs. The CDR3 loop reads CASSQVWAGSGNTIYF. The CDR3 DNA follows: TGCGCCAGCAGCCAAGTATGGGCGGGGTCTGGAAACACCATATATTTT.